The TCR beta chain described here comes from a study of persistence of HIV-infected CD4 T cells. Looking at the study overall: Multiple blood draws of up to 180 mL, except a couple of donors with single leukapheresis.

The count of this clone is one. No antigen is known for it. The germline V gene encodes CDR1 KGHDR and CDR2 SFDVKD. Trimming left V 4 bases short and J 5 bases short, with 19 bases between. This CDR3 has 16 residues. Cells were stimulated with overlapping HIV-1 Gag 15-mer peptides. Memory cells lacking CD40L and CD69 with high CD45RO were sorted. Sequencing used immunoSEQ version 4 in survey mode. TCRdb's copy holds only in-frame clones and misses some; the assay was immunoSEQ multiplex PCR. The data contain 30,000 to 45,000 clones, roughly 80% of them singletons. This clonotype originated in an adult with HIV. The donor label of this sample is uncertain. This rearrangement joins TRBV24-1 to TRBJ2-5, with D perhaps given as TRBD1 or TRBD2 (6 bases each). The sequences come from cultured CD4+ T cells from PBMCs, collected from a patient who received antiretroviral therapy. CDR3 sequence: CATSEGGGQPGETQYF. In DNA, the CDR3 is TGTGCCACCAGTGAGGGGGGTGGACAGCCCGGGGAGACCCAGTACTTC.